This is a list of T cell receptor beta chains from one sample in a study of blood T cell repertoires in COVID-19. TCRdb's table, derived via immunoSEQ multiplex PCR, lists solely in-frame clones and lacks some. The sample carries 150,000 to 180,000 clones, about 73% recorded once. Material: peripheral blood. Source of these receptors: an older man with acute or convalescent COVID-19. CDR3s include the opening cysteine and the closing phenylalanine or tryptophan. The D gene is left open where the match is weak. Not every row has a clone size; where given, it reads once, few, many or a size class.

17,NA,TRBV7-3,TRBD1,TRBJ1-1,TGTGCCAGCAGCTTATGGGGACAGGGTAGCCCGAACACTGAAGCTTTCTTT,CASSLWGQGSPNTEAFF
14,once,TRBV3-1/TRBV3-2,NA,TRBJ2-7,TGTGCCAGCAGCCCATTCGAGGGTCCCTACGAGCAGTACTTC,CASSPFEGPYEQYF
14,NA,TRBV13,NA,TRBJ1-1,TGTGCCAGCAGCCAGGGTTTGGGGCTCACTGAAGCTTTCTTT,CASSQGLGLTEAFF
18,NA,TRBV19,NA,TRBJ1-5,TGTGCCAGTAGTATTTTCGTACAGATGATATATAGCAATCAGCCCCAGCATTTT,CASSIFVQMIYSNQPQHF
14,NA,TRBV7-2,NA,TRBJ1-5,TGTGCCAGCGGACATGGACAGCCGTTTCAGCCCCAGCATTTT,CASGHGQPFQPQHF
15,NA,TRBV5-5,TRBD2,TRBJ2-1,TGTGCCAGCAGCAAGACTAGCGGCTCCTACAATGAGCAGTTCTTC,CASSKTSGSYNEQFF
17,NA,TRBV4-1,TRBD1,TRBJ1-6,TGCGCCAGCAGCGGGACAGTTGGGAGCTCCTATAATTCACCCCTCCACTTT,CASSGTVGSSYNSPLHF
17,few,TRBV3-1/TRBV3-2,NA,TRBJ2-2,TGTGCCAGCAGCCTCGACTTGGACAGCGCGAACACCGGGGAGCTGTTTTTT,CASSLDLDSANTGELFF
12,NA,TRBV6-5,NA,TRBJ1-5,TGTGCCACCTCTACCGGTAATCAGCCCCAGCATTTT,CATSTGNQPQHF
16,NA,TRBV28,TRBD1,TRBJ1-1,TGTGCCAGCAGTCCCCCCGGACAGGGCCATGGGACTGAAGCTTTCTTT,CASSPPGQGHGTEAFF
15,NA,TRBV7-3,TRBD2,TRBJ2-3,TGTGCCAGCAGCTTAACGACGGGGGGGCCGGATACGCAGTATTTT,CASSLTTGGPDTQYF
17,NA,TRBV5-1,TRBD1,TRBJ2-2,TGCGCCAGCAGCTCAGACAGGACAGGGAGGAGCACCGGGGAGCTGTTTTTT,CASSSDRTGRSTGELFF
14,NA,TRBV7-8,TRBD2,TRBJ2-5,TGTGCCAGCAGCTTGGCCGGGACTATGAAGACCCAGTACTTC,CASSLAGTMKTQYF
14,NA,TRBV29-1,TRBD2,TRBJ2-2,TGCAGCGCCCGGGAGGGCGCGAACACCGGGGAGCTGTTTTTT,CSAREGANTGELFF
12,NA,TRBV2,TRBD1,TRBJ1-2,TGTGCCAGCAGTGACAGGGGGCAAGGCTACACCTTC,CASSDRGQGYTF
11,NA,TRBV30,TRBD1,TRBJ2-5,TGTGCCTGGACAGGGGGAGAGACCCAGTACTTC,CAWTGGETQYF
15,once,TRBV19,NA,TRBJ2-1,TGTGCCAGTAGGCAAGCGGGCGGCGCCTACAATGAGCAGTTCTTC,CASRQAGGAYNEQFF